The 21 T cell receptor beta chains below were found in one sample sequenced in a study of blood T cells in healthy people across ages. Alongside a J-beta primer mix, a sample-barcoded 5' primer served in a second PCR lasting about 6 to 12 cycles. TCRdb passed the 5' RACE reads through MiXCR, listing each CDR3 protein once. The sample contains over 500,000 distinct CDR3 sequences, about 26% of which appear only once. In addition, the sample was reused for a study of T cells of mothers and their children.

The sequencing input was blood. These receptors originate from a boy aged 2 to 10 in good health.

This sequence joins TRBV6-2 or TRBV6-3 and TRBJ2-2; D is uncertain. The CDR3 has 12 residues. Trimming took 6 bases from V and 8 from J, leaving 10 bases between them. Germline CDR1 is MNHEY and CDR2 is SVGEGT. The CDR3 region is CASRRPVGELFF. The CDR3 bases are TGTGCCAGCAGACGCCCGGTGGGGGAGCTGTTTTTT.

In DNA form, the CDR3 reads TGCGCCAGCAGCCAAGGGCAGGGGTACGCCAAAAACATTCAGTACTTC. Protein: CASSQGQGYAKNIQYF. The chain employs TRBV4-3 and TRBJ2-4; TRBD1 is a possible D gene (6 bases). The CDR3 runs 16 residues. CDR1 is LGHNA and CDR2 is YSLEER in the germline V gene. V lost 1 base and J lost 1, with 11 bases in between.

This clonotype was seen a handful of times. This chain links TRBV9 with TRBJ2-5, with 9 bases fitting TRBD1. This CDR3 has 17 amino acids. In germline, CDR1 is SGDLS, CDR2 YYNGEE. V dropped 0 bases and J dropped 5; count of bases not matched to a gene: 11. CDR3 loop: CASSVAPSTGGVETQYF. In DNA form, the CDR3 reads TGTGCCAGCAGCGTAGCTCCTTCGACAGGGGGGGTGGAGACCCAGTACTTC. Full variable domain (remainder filled in from reference TRBV9 and TRBJ2-5): DSGVTQTPKHLITATGQRVTLRCSPRSGDLSVYWYQQSLDQGLQFLIQYYNGEERAKGNILERFSAQQFPDLHSELNLSSLELGDSALYFCASSVAPSTGGVETQYFGPGTRLLVL.

The chain employs TRBV6-4 and TRBJ2-7, with a tentative D call TRBD2 (6 bases). Trimming pared 6 bases from V and 0 bases from J, leaving 12 bases between. This CDR3 contains 14 residues. The germline V gene has CDR1 MRHNA and CDR2 SNTAGT. In DNA, the CDR3 is TGTGCCAGCAGGGGGGGACTGACCTCCTACGAGCAGTACTTC. Translation: CASRGGLTSYEQYF.

The chain uses TRBV7-8 and TRBJ2-5; D is possibly TRBD2 (6 bases). The CDR3 is made up of 14 amino acids. Trimming stripped 4 bases from V and 1 base from J, with 10 bases between. Germline CDR1 is SGHVS and CDR2 is FQNEAQ. The DNA of the CDR3 is TGTGCCAGCAGCTGGGGACTGTCCCAAGAGACCCAGTACTTC. This gives the protein CASSWGLSQETQYF.

This clonotype turned up a few times. This rearrangement joins TRBV15 to TRBJ2-7, with 8 positions matching TRBD1. The CDR3 sequence is 18 residues long. V lost 0 bases and J lost 5; bases outside the gene matches: 15. Looked up from germline, CDR1 is LNHNV and CDR2 is YYDKDF (reference sequence). DNA of the CDR3: TGTGCCACCAGCAGAGATCTCGCCGGGGGACAGGCCCTCAACGAGCAGTACTTC. Protein sequence: CATSRDLAGGQALNEQYF.

The chain joins TRBV18 to TRBJ1-1; no reliable D call. The V end lost 3 bases, the J end lost 0 bases, and 20 bases lay between the germline ends. Per germline, CDR1 KGHSH and CDR2 LQKENI. CDR3 size: 18 residues. DNA of the CDR3: TGTGCCAGCTCACCCCGTCGACCCCTGGAGTGGATGAACACTGAAGCTTTCTTT. This encodes CASSPRRPLEWMNTEAFF.

The chain carries TRBV9 and TRBJ1-1; 7 bases line up with TRBD1. The germline CDR1 and CDR2 sequences are SGDLS and YYNGEE. V lost 3 bases, J lost 10 bases, and 12 bases stayed unmatched. The CDR3 has 14 amino acids. The CDR3 sequence: CASSAKTGPGGAFF. DNA of the CDR3: TGTGCCAGCAGCGCAAAGACAGGGCCAGGTGGAGCTTTCTTT.

The rearrangement links TRBV19 to TRBJ1-5, with TRBD1 matching 9 bases. V dropped 3 bases and J dropped 3; count of bases not matched to a gene: 6. In germline, CDR1 is LNHDA, CDR2 SQIVND (reference sequence). The CDR3 covers 16 residues. CDR3 sequence: CASSIWGTGINQPQHF. The CDR3 bases are TGTGCCAGTAGTATTTGGGGGACAGGGATCAATCAGCCCCAGCATTTT.

In its sample, this clonotype was seen a few times. The J gene is TRBJ2-3, the V gene TRBV27; D not certain. V lost 2 bases and J lost 0, with 12 bases in between. The germline V gene encodes CDR1 MNHEY and CDR2 SMNVEV (reference sequence). There are 16 residues in the CDR3. The chain's CDR3 is CASSLPSSSSTDTQYF. The CDR3 nucleotides read TGTGCCAGCAGTTTACCCTCCTCCTCTAGCACAGATACGCAGTATTTT.

This rearrangement joins TRBV3-1 to TRBJ1-2; D ambiguous. CDR1 and CDR2 from the germline V gene are LGHDT and YNNKEL (reference sequence). CDR3 length: 15 amino acids. Trimming pared 3 bases from V and 6 bases from J, leaving 17 bases between. CDR3 sequence: CASSQGDDGHNGYTF. CDR3 sequence (DNA): TGTGCCAGCAGCCAGGGAGATGACGGGCATAATGGCTACACCTTC.

This clonotype came up a few times. The chain employs TRBV29-1 and TRBJ2-1, with TRBD2 as a possible D gene (6 bases). V lost 5 bases and J lost 4, with 12 bases in between. The CDR3 is made up of 13 amino acids. Germline assignment: CDR1 SQVTM and CDR2 ANQGSEA. The CDR3 spells CSVIGTHYNEQFF. CDR3 sequence (DNA): TGCAGCGTTATAGGGACTCATTACAATGAGCAGTTCTTC.

This chain joins TRBV27 and TRBJ2-1; TRBD2 is a possible D gene (6 bases). Matching the DNA end better, TRBJ2-5 makes the J call doubtful. CDR3 size: 15 residues. Germline V gene lookup returns CDR1 MNHEY and CDR2 SMNVEV (reference sequence). The CDR3: CASSLTRTKQETQYF. The CDR3, as DNA: TGTGCCAGCAGTTTAACACGGACTAAGCAAGAGACCCAGTACTTC.

About this clonotype: The junction differs from germline at one of its ends, possibly a read error. The rearrangement uses TRBV6-2 or TRBV6-3 and TRBJ2-7, with D tentatively TRBD1 (6 bases). Germline values: CDR1 MNHEY, CDR2 SVGEGT. This CDR3 has 12 residues. The CDR3: CASSYSGDEQYF. CDR3 coding DNA: TGTGCCAGCAGCTACTCAGGGGACGAGCAGTACTTC.

This clonotype was observed a handful of times. The CDR3 is CASSLRTMEREGYNEQFF. DNA of the CDR3: TGCGCCAGCAGCTTAAGAACCATGGAGCGGGAGGGCTACAATGAGCAGTTCTTC. This sequence joins TRBV5-1 and TRBJ2-1, with 10 bases that match TRBD2. The J segment lost 3 bases and the V segment lost 2 bases, leaving 11 bases of the junction unmatched. The CDR3 is 18 amino acids. Germline CDR1 reads SGHRS; CDR2 reads YFSETQ.

This clonotype was recorded at least ten times. The chain links TRBV11-2 to TRBJ2-1, with 13 bases matching TRBD2. Germline lookup yields CDR1 SGHAT and CDR2 FQNNGV. J was trimmed by 6 bases and V by 1 base; bases with no gene match: 0. The CDR3 extends over 15 amino acids. Here the CDR3 reads CASSLGTSGGNEQFF. The CDR3 nucleotides are TGTGCCAGCAGCTTAGGGACTAGCGGGGGCAATGAGCAGTTCTTC.

The table lists this clonotype with a few counts. This chain joins TRBV4-3 and TRBJ2-3; 9 nucleotides match TRBD1. There are 18 residues in the CDR3. CDR1 LGHNA and CDR2 YSLEER come from the germline V gene. The V and J ends lost 0 bases and 4 bases, in that order; junction bases with no gene match: 11. The DNA for the CDR3 is TGCGCCAGCAGCCAAGATATTAGGGGGACAGGGATGCCAGATACGCAGTATTTT. Its protein product is CASSQDIRGTGMPDTQYF.

This clonotype was seen once. The genes are TRBV20-1 and TRBJ2-5, with D tentatively TRBD2 (6 bases). The J call may be in error: the DNA end matches TRBJ2-7 better. The CDR3 sequence is 15 residues long. The germline gives CDR1 DFQATT, CDR2 SNEGSKA (reference sequence). The CDR3 here is CSARGLLRSSYEQYF. CDR3 nucleotide sequence: TGCAGTGCTCGGGGACTTCTAAGGAGCTCCTACGAGCAGTACTTC.

This clonotype occurred a few times. The rearrangement links TRBV12-3 or TRBV12-4 to TRBJ2-1, with D maybe TRBD2 (6 bases). V was pared by 1 base and J by 10 bases, with 14 bases between. The CDR3 totals 14 residues. CDR3 sequence (DNA): TGTGCCAGCAGTTTAGAACTAGCTCAGGAAGAGCAGTTCTTC. This gives the protein CASSLELAQEEQFF.

The chain links TRBV19 to TRBJ2-1; perhaps TRBD1 as D (6 bases). V shed 8 bases and J shed 6 bases, with 20 bases lying between them. Germline V CDR1 and CDR2: LNHDA, SQIVND (reference sequence). This CDR3 is 15 amino acids long. CDR3 residues: CASGLGTRVFNEQFF. In DNA form, the CDR3 reads TGTGCCAGTGGTTTGGGGACAAGGGTATTCAATGAGCAGTTCTTC.

This clonotype turned up a few times. This chain uses TRBV11-2 with TRBJ1-2, with TRBD1 matching over 9 bases. This CDR3 is built from 14 residues. V dropped 1 base and J dropped 8; count of bases not matched to a gene: 5. Germline V gene sequence: CDR1 SGHAT, CDR2 FQNNGV. The CDR3 is CASSLVGQGLGYTF. As DNA, the CDR3 is TGTGCCAGCAGCTTAGTAGGACAGGGGTTGGGCTACACCTTC.